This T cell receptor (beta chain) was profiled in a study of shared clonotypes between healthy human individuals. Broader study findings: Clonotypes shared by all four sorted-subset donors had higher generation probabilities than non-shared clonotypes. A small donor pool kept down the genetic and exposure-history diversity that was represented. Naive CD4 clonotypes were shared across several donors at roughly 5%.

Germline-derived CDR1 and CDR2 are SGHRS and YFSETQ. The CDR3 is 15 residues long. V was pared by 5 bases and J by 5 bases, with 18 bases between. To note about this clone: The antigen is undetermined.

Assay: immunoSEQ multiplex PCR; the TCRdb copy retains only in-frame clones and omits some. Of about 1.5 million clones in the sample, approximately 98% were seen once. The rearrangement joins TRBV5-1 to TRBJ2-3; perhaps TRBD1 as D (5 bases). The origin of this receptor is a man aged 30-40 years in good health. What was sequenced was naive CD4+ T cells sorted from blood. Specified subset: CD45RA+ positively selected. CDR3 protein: CASSPQGPPLDTQYF. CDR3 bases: TGCGCCAGCAGTCCCCAGGGCCCTCCTCTAGATACGCAGTATTTT.